Shown below are 17 T cell receptor beta chains from a single sample sequenced in a study of cytomegalovirus exposure and HLA in healthy donors. PCR amplification relied on 60 Vbeta primers (plus 13 Jbeta primers). Produced via immunoSEQ multiplex PCR; TCRdb's table is partial and in-frame only. In the table there are over 100,000 clones, roughly 68% of which are singletons. Sequencing input: PBMCs. The source is a man between 25 and 39 years old in good health and CMV-seropositive.

In this sample, this clone turned up a few times. V is TRBV7-9 and J is TRBJ2-2; 9 nucleotides line up with TRBD2. After removal of 5 bases from V and 4 bases from J, the junction contained 11 bases not matched to a gene. The CDR3 runs to 17 residues. Germline assignment: CDR1 SEHNR and CDR2 FQNEAQ (reference sequence). The DNA for the CDR3 is TGTGCCAGCAGCCTTAGAGCGCGGGGGGGAAGCACCGGGGAGCTGTTTTTT. Its translation is CASSLRARGGSTGELFF. Full variable domain (remainder filled in from reference TRBV7-9 and TRBJ2-2): DTGVSQNPRHKITKRGQNVTFRCDPISEHNRLYWYRQTLGQGPEFLTYFQNEAQLEKSRLLSDRFSAERPKGSFSTLEIQRTEQGDSAMYLCASSLRARGGSTGELFFGEGSRLTVL.

The chain couples TRBV5-6 to TRBJ1-2; no reliable D call. CDR3 length: 12 residues. Germline CDR1 and CDR2: SGHDT and YYEEEE. V gave up 4 bases and J gave up 1 base, with 5 bases separating them. This CDR3 is CASSTSNYGYTF. Here the CDR3 DNA reads TGTGCCAGCAGCACCAGTAACTATGGCTACACCTTC.

The chain uses TRBV10-2 and TRBJ1-2; TRBD1 matches 7 bases. The CDR3 sequence is 13 residues long. V lost 7 bases and J lost 6; bases outside the gene matches: 8. Germline V gene data show CDR1 as WSHSY and CDR2 as SAAADI. CDR3 sequence reads: CASMGWTGDGYTF. The DNA for the CDR3 is TGCGCCAGCATGGGGTGGACAGGTGATGGCTACACCTTC.

This chain connects TRBV27 to TRBJ1-5; unclear D gene. Trimming left V 4 bases short and J 5 bases short, with 12 bases between. Germline CDR1 MNHEY, CDR2 SMNVEV (reference sequence). The CDR3 has 14 residues. CDR3 residues: CASSSNRRDQPQHF. CDR3 sequence (DNA): TGTGCCAGCAGTTCCAACCGGCGGGATCAGCCCCAGCATTTT.

This clone has only one observation. V and J are TRBV18 and TRBJ1-2; TRBD1 matches 7 bases. The CDR3 has 16 residues. The V gene's germline CDR1 is KGHSH and CDR2 LQKENI. J lost 2 bases, V lost 1 base, and 7 bases had no gene match. CDR3: CASSPLSRTGNYGYTF. CDR3 nucleotides: TGTGCCAGCTCACCACTCTCCCGGACAGGAAACTATGGCTACACCTTC.

The chain combines TRBV27 with TRBJ1-2, with 8 bases that match TRBD1. This CDR3 comprises 15 residues. Germline lookup yields CDR1 MNHEY and CDR2 SMNVEV (reference sequence). J gave up 4 bases and V 0 bases, and 4 bases lay outside the gene matches. The CDR3 coding sequence is TGTGCCAGCAGTTTATCCGGGACAGGTCCCTATGGCTACACCTTC. Residues: CASSLSGTGPYGYTF.

The chain combines TRBV9 with TRBJ1-5, with D perhaps matching TRBD1 (6 bases). V shed 0 bases and J shed 9 bases, with 13 bases lying between them. CDR1 is SGDLS, CDR2 YYNGEE, per germline. The CDR3 loop spans 14 amino acids. The CDR3 reads CASSVDEGESPQHF. The CDR3 DNA sequence: TGTGCCAGCAGCGTAGATGAGGGGGAGTCGCCCCAGCATTTT.

The gene calls are TRBV7-2 and TRBJ2-7; the match to TRBD2 covers 11 bases. Trimming at V came to 2 bases and at J to 4 bases, leaving 1 base not matched to a gene. This CDR3 spans 14 amino acids. The germline gives CDR1 SGHTA, CDR2 FQGNSA. The CDR3 region has the DNA TGTGCCAGCAGCTTAACTAGCGGGGGATACGAGCAGTACGTC. This gives the protein CASSLTSGGYEQYV.

This clone showed up just a few times. The chain carries TRBV28 and TRBJ2-7; possibly TRBD2 for D (6 bases). The germline CDR1 and CDR2 sequences are MDHEN and SYDVKM. There are 14 residues in the CDR3. The V and J ends lost 3 bases and 7 bases respectively, with 16 bases between them. Here the CDR3 reads CASSFGGPGGEQYV. DNA of the CDR3: TGTGCCAGCAGTTTTGGAGGGCCCGGAGGGGAGCAGTACGTC.

The table lists this clone with a few counts. This chain connects TRBV6-5 to TRBJ1-2; D is unclear. Germline loops: CDR1 MNHEY, CDR2 SVGAGI. The CDR3 runs to 13 residues. Deletions cut 6 bases from V and 4 bases from J, with 12 bases between. The CDR3 here is CASSPLPIYGYTF. The CDR3 DNA reads TGTGCCAGCAGCCCTCTTCCTATCTATGGCTACACCTTC.

The rearrangement links TRBV9 to TRBJ2-2; D not resolved. Germline values: CDR1 SGDLS, CDR2 YYNGEE. There are 13 residues in the CDR3. Deletions cut 4 bases from V and 5 bases from J, with 9 bases between. The CDR3 DNA is TGTGCCAGCAGCCCTCCTAGGACCGGGGAGCTGTTTTTT. Protein: CASSPPRTGELFF.

This chain uses TRBV5-4 with TRBJ1-4, with D tentatively TRBD1 (5 bases). V was pared by 2 bases and J by 4 bases, with 15 bases between. The germline CDR1 and CDR2 sequences are SGHNT and YYREEE (reference sequence). The CDR3 spans 16 residues. CDR3 protein: CASSLWQGGDNEKLFF. In DNA form, the CDR3 reads TGTGCCAGCAGCTTATGGCAGGGAGGGGATAATGAAAAACTGTTTTTT.

Remarks on this clone: Compared with germline, one end of the junction differs, possibly owing to a read error. The V call is TRBV7-7, the J call TRBJ2-3, with TRBD2 identical over 11 bases. Germline V gene sequence: CDR1 SSHAT, CDR2 FNYEAQ (reference sequence). This CDR3 comprises 15 residues. The DNA of the CDR3 is TGTGCTAGCAGCTTGACTAGCGGGGTCACAGATACGCAGTATTTT. It yields the protein CASSLTSGVTDTQYF.

The J gene is TRBJ1-1, the V gene TRBV30; D perhaps matches TRBD1 (5 bases). The V gene's germline CDR1 is GTSNPN and CDR2 SVGIG (reference sequence). V was trimmed by 8 bases and J by 4 bases, leaving 14 bases between them. This CDR3 comprises 12 residues. The CDR3 region is CASDLRVTEAFF. In nucleotides, the CDR3 is TGTGCCAGTGACCTCAGGGTCACTGAAGCTTTCTTT.

The V and J genes are TRBV21-1 and TRBJ1-2; the table names TRBD1, a call not compared with the DNA. TRBV21-1 is an annotated pseudogene. This CDR3 has 16 amino acids. CDR3 DNA sequence: TGTGCCAGCAGCAAACAGGGGGCGCGTATGAACTATGGCTACACCTTC. Amino acids: CASSKQGARMNYGYTF.

This clone turned up a few times. This chain links TRBV29-1 with TRBJ1-2, with no clear D. Per the germline V gene, CDR1 is SQVTM and CDR2 is ANQGSEA. Trimming shortened V by 7 bases and J by 4 bases, and 13 bases separated the two germline ends. The CDR3 is 12 residues long. The CDR3 region is CSGGEQTYGYTF. DNA for the CDR3: TGCAGCGGTGGAGAACAGACCTATGGCTACACCTTC.

The chain combines TRBV7-3 with TRBJ2-3, with 11 bases matching TRBD2. Unmatched junction bases numbered 7, after V lost 5 bases and J lost 6 bases. This CDR3 comprises 15 residues. The germline V gene has CDR1 SGHTA and CDR2 FQGTGA. The CDR3 region is CASSPLAGGRDTQYF. Written as DNA, the CDR3 is TGTGCCAGCAGCCCCCTAGCGGGGGGAAGGGATACGCAGTATTTT. Full variable domain (missing parts from reference TRBV7-3 and TRBJ2-3): GAGVSQTPSNKVTEKGKYVELRCDPISGHTALYWYRQSLGQGPEFLIYFQGTGAADDSGLPNDRFFAVRPEGSVSTLKIQRTERGDSAVYLCASSPLAGGRDTQYFGPGTRLTVL.